Each of the 13 T cell receptor beta chains below was sequenced from the same sample in a study of cytomegalovirus exposure and HLA in healthy donors. It was with 60 Vbeta and 13 Jbeta primers that the PCR ran. The table came from immunoSEQ multiplex PCR; TCRdb's copy has only in-frame clones and leaves some out. This table has roughly 160,000 clones, roughly 80% appearing once. The sequencing sample was made of PBMCs. These receptors were obtained from a man aged 30 to 45 in good health and CMV-seronegative.

In its sample, this clone was seen a few times. This chain joins TRBV2 and TRBJ1-2; the match to TRBD1 covers 10 bases. Germline V lookup: CDR1 SNHLY, CDR2 FYNNEI. There are 14 residues in the CDR3. The V segment lost 7 bases and the J segment 4 bases; nucleotides outside the gene matches: 6. For the CDR3, the DNA is TGTGCCAGCACCTCCGGGACAGGGGCCTATGGCTACACCTTC. This sequence encodes CASTSGTGAYGYTF.

V is TRBV19 and J is TRBJ2-7, with unresolved D. Germline V gene data show CDR1 as LNHDA and CDR2 as SQIVND (reference sequence). Trimming took 3 bases from V and 2 from J, leaving 8 bases between them. CDR3 length equals 13 residues. The CDR3 coding sequence is TGTGCCAGTAGTATTCGACTCCCCTACGAGCAGTACTTC. Its translation is CASSIRLPYEQYF.

This chain uses TRBV19 with TRBJ2-5; D perhaps matches TRBD2 (5 bases). The ends were cut back, 5 bases at V and 2 bases at J, with 9 bases in the middle. The CDR3 consists of 13 residues. CDR1 is LNHDA and CDR2 is SQIVND in the germline V gene (reference sequence). CDR3 loop: CASSLDFQETQYF. The CDR3 DNA reads as TGTGCCAGTAGTCTGGACTTTCAAGAGACCCAGTACTTC.

The rearrangement uses TRBV29-1 and TRBJ2-7; TRBD1 agrees at 10 bases. From germline, CDR1 is SQVTM and CDR2 ANQGSEA. The ends lost 0 bases at V and 4 bases at J; junction bases unmatched: 3. CDR3 length: 14 amino acids. DNA for the CDR3: TGCAGCGTTGAAGATAGGGACAGGGGATACGAGCAGTACTTC. It encodes CSVEDRDRGYEQYF.

This clone was observed a single time. This chain links TRBV19 with TRBJ2-2, with D maybe TRBD1 (6 bases). Germline CDR1 reads LNHDA; CDR2 reads SQIVND (reference sequence). The CDR3 sequence is 17 residues long. V lost 5 bases and J 3 bases, leaving 19 bases between the germline ends. The CDR3 bases are TGTGCCAGTAGTCCCCAACAGGGTCGGCAACACACCGGGGAGCTGTTTTTT. Protein: CASSPQQGRQHTGELFF.

V is TRBV18 and J is TRBJ1-2, with TRBD1 matching 8 bases. V lost 3 bases, J lost 5 bases, and 8 bases stayed unmatched. The CDR3 consists of 15 residues. Germline CDR1 reads KGHSH; CDR2 reads LQKENI. The CDR3 loop reads CASSPLDRAGYGYTF. The CDR3 nucleotides read TGTGCCAGCTCACCCCTGGACAGGGCGGGTTATGGCTACACCTTC.

This chain links TRBV5-1 with TRBJ2-2; 10 bases map to TRBD1. Germline V gene sequence: CDR1 SGHRS, CDR2 YFSETQ. Losses at the gene ends were 3 bases for V and 1 base for J; bases not matched to a gene: 9. The CDR3 contains 18 residues. CDR3 protein: CASSYLGTGARNTGELFF. DNA of the CDR3: TGCGCCAGCAGCTATCTTGGGACAGGGGCTAGGAACACCGGGGAGCTGTTTTTT. The full variable domain, rest sourced from reference TRBV5-1 and TRBJ2-2, is KAGVTQTPRYLIKTRGQQVTLSCSPISGHRSVSWYQQTPGQGLQFLFEYFSETQRNKGNFPGRFSGRQFSNSRSEMNVSTLELGDSALYLCASSYLGTGARNTGELFFGEGSRLTVL.

This chain links TRBV25-1 with TRBJ1-2; a weak D match, TRBD1 (6 bases). The CDR3 covers 13 residues. Germline V CDR1 and CDR2: MGHDK, SYGVNS. The ends were cut back, 3 bases at V and 7 bases at J, with 12 bases in the middle. The CDR3 loop is CASSDYRAGGYTF. CDR3 nucleotides: TGTGCCAGCAGTGATTACAGGGCGGGTGGCTACACCTTC.

This clone came up once. CDR3 bases: TGTGCCAGCAGCGAATTGGGACAGGGGGCAGGTGGCTACACCTTC. This sequence encodes CASSELGQGAGGYTF. The chain recombines TRBV2 with TRBJ1-2; TRBD1 matches at 12 bases. V dropped 6 bases and J dropped 7; count of bases not matched to a gene: 9. There are 15 residues in the CDR3. Germline lookup yields CDR1 SNHLY and CDR2 FYNNEI.

This chain joins TRBV21-1 and TRBJ2-5; the table gives TRBD2 as D, unverified against the DNA. TRBV21-1 is a documented pseudogene. CDR3 length equals 16 residues. Written as DNA, the CDR3 is TGTGCCAGCAGCTCCCGTAGGGCGGGGGACCAAGAGACCCAGTACTTC. Amino acid sequence: CASSSRRAGDQETQYF.

The chain is built from TRBV7-2 and TRBJ2-7; D unclear. Germline V lookup: CDR1 SGHTA, CDR2 FQGNSA. V lost 2 bases to trimming and J lost 4 bases, with 15 bases between them. The CDR3 has 15 amino acids. The CDR3 DNA sequence: TGTGCCAGCAGCTTATCCTACTCCACCGAATACGAGCAGTACTTC. As protein: CASSLSYSTEYEQYF.

V usage is TRBV30 and J usage is TRBJ2-7; 8 nucleotides line up with TRBD2. The CDR3 totals 12 residues. V lost 8 bases and J lost 3; bases outside the gene matches: 6. Germline-derived CDR1 and CDR2 are GTSNPN and SVGIG (reference sequence). CDR3 residues: CAVRGGNYEQYF. The CDR3 coding sequence is TGTGCCGTTCGGGGGGGGAACTACGAGCAGTACTTC.

V is TRBV5-4 and J is TRBJ2-2, with D possibly TRBD1 on 6 matching bases. Trimming took off 2 bases at V and 5 bases at J, with 16 bases between the two ends. Germline lookup yields CDR1 SGHNT and CDR2 YYREEE (reference sequence). This CDR3 has 16 residues. This CDR3 is CASSFQQGEGTGELFF. The CDR3 nucleotides read TGTGCCAGCAGCTTTCAACAGGGAGAGGGTACCGGGGAGCTGTTTTTT.